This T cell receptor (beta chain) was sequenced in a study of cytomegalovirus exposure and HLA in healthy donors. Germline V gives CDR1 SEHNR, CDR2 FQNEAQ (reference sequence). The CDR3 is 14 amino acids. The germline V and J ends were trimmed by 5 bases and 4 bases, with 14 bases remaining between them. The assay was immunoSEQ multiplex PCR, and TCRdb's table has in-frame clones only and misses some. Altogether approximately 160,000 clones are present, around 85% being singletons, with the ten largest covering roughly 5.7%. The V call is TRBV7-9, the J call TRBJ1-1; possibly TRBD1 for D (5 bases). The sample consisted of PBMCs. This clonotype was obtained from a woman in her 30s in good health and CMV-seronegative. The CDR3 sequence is CASSPTRGPTEAFF. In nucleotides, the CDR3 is TGTGCCAGCAGCCCGACGCGGGGCCCCACTGAAGCTTTCTTT.